The source of this TCR beta chain is a study of cytomegalovirus exposure and HLA in healthy donors. Looking at the study overall: A previous analysis identified more than 100 million unique TCR beta sequences derived from about 180 million T cells.

CDR1 and CDR2 from the germline V gene are SEHNR and FQNEAQ (reference sequence). The CDR3 loop spans 14 amino acids. The germline V and J ends were trimmed by 5 bases and 4 bases, with 14 bases remaining between them. Amplification used 60 Vbeta primers and 13 Jbeta primers. Profiling relied on immunoSEQ multiplex PCR, and the TCRdb table lists in-frame clones only, not all of them. This sample's table has approximately 170,000 clones. The sample taken for sequencing was PBMCs. The chain couples TRBV7-9 to TRBJ1-2; no definite D call. The TCR sequence derives from a woman aged 18-35 years in good health and CMV-seropositive. The CDR3: CASSPGNGFYGYTF. The DNA for the CDR3 is TGTGCCAGCAGCCCGGGAAATGGTTTCTATGGCTACACCTTC.